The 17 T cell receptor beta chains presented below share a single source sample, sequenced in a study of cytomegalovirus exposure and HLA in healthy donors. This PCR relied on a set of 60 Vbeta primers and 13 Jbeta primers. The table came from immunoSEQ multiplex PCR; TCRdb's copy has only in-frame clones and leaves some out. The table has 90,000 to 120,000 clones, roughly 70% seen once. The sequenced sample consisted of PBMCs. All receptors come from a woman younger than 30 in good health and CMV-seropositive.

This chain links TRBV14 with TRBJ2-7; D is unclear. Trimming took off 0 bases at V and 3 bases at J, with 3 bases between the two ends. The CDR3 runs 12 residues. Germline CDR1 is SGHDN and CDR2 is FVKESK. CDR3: CASSQDSYEQYF. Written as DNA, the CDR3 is TGTGCCAGCAGCCAAGATAGCTACGAGCAGTACTTC.

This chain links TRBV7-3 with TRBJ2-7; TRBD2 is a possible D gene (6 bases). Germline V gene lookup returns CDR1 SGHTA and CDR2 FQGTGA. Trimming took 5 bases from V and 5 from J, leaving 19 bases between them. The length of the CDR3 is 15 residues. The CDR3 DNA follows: TGTGCCAGCAGCCCCCGAGCGGGCAGGTACCACGAGCAGTACTTC. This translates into CASSPRAGRYHEQYF.

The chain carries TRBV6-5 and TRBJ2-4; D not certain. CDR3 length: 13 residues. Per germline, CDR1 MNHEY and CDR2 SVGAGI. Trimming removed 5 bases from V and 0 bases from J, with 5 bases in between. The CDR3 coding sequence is TGTGCCAGCAGTACGGTAGCCAAAAACATTCAGTACTTC. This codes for CASSTVAKNIQYF.

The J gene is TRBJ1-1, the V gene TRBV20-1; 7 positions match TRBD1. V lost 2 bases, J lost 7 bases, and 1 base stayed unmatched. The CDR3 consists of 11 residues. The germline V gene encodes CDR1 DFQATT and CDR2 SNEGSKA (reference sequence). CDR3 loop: CSARTGVEAFF. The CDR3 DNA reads TGCAGTGCTAGAACAGGGGTTGAAGCTTTCTTT.

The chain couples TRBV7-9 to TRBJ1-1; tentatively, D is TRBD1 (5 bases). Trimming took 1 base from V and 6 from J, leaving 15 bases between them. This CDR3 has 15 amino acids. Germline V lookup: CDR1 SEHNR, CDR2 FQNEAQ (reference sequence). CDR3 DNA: TGTGCCAGCAGCTTAGGTACAGGCAGGTCTTCTGAAGCTTTCTTT. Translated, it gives CASSLGTGRSSEAFF.

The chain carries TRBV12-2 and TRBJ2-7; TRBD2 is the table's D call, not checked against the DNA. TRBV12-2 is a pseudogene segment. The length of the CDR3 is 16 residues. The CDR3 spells CASRLARQICPYEQYF. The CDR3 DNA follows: TGTGCAAGTCGCTTAGCGAGGCAGATCTGTCCCTACGAGCAGTACTTC.

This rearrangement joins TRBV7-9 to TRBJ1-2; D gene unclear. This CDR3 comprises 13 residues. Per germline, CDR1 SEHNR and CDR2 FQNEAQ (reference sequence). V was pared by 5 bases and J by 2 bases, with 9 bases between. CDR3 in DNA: TGTGCCAGCAGCCCATCACAGAACTATGGCTACACCTTC. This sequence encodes CASSPSQNYGYTF.

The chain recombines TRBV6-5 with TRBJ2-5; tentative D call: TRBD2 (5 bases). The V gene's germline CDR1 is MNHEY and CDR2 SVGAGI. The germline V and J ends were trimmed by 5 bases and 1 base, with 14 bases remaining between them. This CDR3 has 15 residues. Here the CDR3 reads CASSILGTVQETQYF. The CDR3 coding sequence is TGTGCCAGCAGTATACTAGGAACAGTCCAAGAGACCCAGTACTTC.

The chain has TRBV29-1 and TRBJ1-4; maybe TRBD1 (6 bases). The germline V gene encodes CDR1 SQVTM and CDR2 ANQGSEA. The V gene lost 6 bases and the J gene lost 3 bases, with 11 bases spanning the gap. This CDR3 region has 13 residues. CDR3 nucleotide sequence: TGCAGCGTCCAGGACAGTTCTAATGAAAAACTGTTTTTT. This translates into CSVQDSSNEKLFF. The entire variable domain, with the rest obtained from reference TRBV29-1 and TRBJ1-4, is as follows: SAVISQKPSRDICQRGTSLTIQCQVDSQVTMMFWYRQQPGQSLTLIATANQGSEATYESGFVIDKFPISRPNLTFSTLTVSNMSPEDSSIYLCSVQDSSNEKLFFGSGTQLSVL.

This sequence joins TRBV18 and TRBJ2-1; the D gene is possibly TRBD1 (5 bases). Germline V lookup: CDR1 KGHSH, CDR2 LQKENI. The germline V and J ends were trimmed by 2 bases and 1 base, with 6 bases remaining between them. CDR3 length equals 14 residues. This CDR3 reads CASSPDSSYNEQFF. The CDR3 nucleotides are TGTGCCAGCTCACCAGACAGTTCCTACAATGAGCAGTTCTTC. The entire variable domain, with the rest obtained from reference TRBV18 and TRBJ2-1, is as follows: NAGVMQNPRHLVRRRGQEARLRCSPMKGHSHVYWYRQLPEEGLKFMVYLQKENIIDESGMPKERFSAEFPKEGPSILRIQQVVRGDSAAYFCASSPDSSYNEQFFGPGTRLTVL.

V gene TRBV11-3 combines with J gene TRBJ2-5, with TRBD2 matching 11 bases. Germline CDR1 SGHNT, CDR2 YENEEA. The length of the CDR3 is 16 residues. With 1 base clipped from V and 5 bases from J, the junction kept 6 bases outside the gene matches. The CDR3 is CASSLGRGLAGETQYF. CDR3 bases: TGTGCCAGCAGCTTAGGACGCGGACTAGCGGGCGAGACCCAGTACTTC.

CDR3 loop: CASSPPAGGSEQYF. DNA of the CDR3: TGTGCCAGCAGTCCCCCAGCGGGAGGGTCCGAGCAGTACTTC. V gene TRBV27 combines with J gene TRBJ2-5; 10 positions agree with TRBD2. The end of the DNA fits TRBJ2-7 better, so the J call may be wrong. The CDR3 covers 14 residues. Germline lookup yields CDR1 MNHEY and CDR2 SMNVEV (reference sequence).

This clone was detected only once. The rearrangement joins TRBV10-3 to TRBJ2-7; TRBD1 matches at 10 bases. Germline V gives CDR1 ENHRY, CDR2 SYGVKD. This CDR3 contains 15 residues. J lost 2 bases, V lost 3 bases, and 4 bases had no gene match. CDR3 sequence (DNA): TGTGCCATCAGTGACGCAGGACAGGGGGCCTACGAGCAGTACTTC. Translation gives CAISDAGQGAYEQYF.

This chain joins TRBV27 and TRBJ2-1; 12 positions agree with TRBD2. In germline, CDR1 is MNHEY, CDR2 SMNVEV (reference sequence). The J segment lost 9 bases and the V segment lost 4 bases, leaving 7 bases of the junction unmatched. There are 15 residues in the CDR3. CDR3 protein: CASSSRTSGEGEQFF. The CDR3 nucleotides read TGTGCCAGCAGTTCCCGGACTAGCGGGGAGGGTGAGCAGTTCTTC.

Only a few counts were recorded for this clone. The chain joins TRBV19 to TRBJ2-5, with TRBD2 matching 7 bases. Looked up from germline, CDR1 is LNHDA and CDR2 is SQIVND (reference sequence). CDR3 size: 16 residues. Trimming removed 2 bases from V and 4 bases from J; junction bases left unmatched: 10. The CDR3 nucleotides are TGTGCCAGTAGTATATCCTGGCGGGAGAGGGTAGAGACCCAGTACTTC. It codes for CASSISWRERVETQYF.

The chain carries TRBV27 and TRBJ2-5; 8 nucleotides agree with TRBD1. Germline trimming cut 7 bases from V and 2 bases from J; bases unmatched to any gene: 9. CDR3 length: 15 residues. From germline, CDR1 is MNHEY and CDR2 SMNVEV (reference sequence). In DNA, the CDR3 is TGTGCCAGCAATTCCGGGACAGGCCGTCAAGAGACCCAGTACTTC. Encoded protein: CASNSGTGRQETQYF.

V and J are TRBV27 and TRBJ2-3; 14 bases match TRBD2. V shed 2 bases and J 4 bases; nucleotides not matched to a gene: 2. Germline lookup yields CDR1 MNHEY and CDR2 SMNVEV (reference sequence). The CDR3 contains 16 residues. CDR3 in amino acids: CASSLEGLAGADTQYF. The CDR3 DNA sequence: TGTGCCAGCAGTTTAGAGGGACTAGCGGGAGCAGATACGCAGTATTTT.